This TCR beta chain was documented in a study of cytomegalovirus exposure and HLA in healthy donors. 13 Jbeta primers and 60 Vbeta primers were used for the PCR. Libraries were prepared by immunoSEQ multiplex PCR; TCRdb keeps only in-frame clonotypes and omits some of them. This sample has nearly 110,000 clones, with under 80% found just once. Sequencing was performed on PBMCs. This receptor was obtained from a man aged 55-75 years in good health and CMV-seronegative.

As DNA, the CDR3 is TGCAGCGACCTGCGGGGGCCCACTGAAGCTTTCTTT. Protein product: CSDLRGPTEAFF. The chain uses TRBV29-1 and TRBJ1-1; tentative D call: TRBD1 (6 bases). The length of the CDR3 is 12 residues. CDR1 SQVTM and CDR2 ANQGSEA come from the germline V gene. The V and J ends lost 7 bases and 4 bases respectively, with 13 bases between them.